The 8 T cell receptor beta chains below were found in one sample sequenced in a study of shared clonotypes between healthy human individuals (TCRdb year 2020). Library construction relied on the immunoSEQ multiplex PCR assay. TCRdb obtained this table from immuneACCESS and retained in-frame rearrangements with V and J assigned. These tables miss some clones; where compared with another copy, unresolved V genes account for less than half of the shortfall, and the remainder is unexplained. Recorded for this sample are around 560,000 clones; roughly 96% of them occurred a single time. The ten largest clones represent about 0.11% of the sample. For the CD8 naive samples, CD45RO-negative cells were positively selected for CCR7, yielding a CD45RA+CCR7+ population from which TemRA cells were excluded. The sequenced sample was naive CD8+ T cells sorted from blood. Explained via the paper, the cell subset or site label denotes: CD45RA+CCR7+. All receptors come from a young woman in good health.

The chain carries TRBV28 and TRBJ1-1, with D unclear. The V end was cut by 3 bases, the J end by 1 base, with 18 bases between. The length of the CDR3 is 17 residues. The germline V gene has CDR1 MDHEN and CDR2 SYDVKM. The DNA of the CDR3 is TGTGCCAGCAGTTTCATCGGGGAAGGTGAGCAGAACACTGAAGCTTTCTTT. Amino acid sequence: CASSFIGEGEQNTEAFF.

V gene TRBV5-4 combines with J gene TRBJ1-2, with TRBD1 matching over 9 bases. There are 15 residues in the CDR3. CDR1 SGHNT and CDR2 YYREEE come from the germline V gene (reference sequence). V gave up 3 bases and J gave up 8 bases; unmatched junction bases: 11. This CDR3 is CASSYSGTGNRGYTF. Written as DNA, the CDR3 is TGTGCCAGCAGCTACTCCGGGACAGGGAACAGAGGCTACACCTTC.

The V call is TRBV7-9, the J call TRBJ2-7; weak D call: TRBD1 (6 bases). The germline V and J ends were trimmed by 5 bases and 2 bases, with 10 bases remaining between them. The CDR3 is 13 residues long. Germline CDR1 SEHNR, CDR2 FQNEAQ (reference sequence). The CDR3 here is CASSRGQPYEQYF. The CDR3 nucleotides are TGTGCCAGCAGCCGAGGACAGCCCTACGAGCAGTACTTC.

Notes on this clone: A junction boundary mismatches the germline segment, possibly from a read error. This chain connects TRBV28 to TRBJ2-7; D ambiguous. Germline-derived CDR1 and CDR2 are MDHEN and SYDVKM. The CDR3 extends over 13 amino acids. The CDR3 nucleotides are TGTGCCAGCACTCTCCGGAACACAGACGAGCAGTGCTTC. As protein: CASTLRNTDEQCF. The whole variable domain, remainder taken from reference TRBV28 and TRBJ2-7, is DVKVTQSSRYLVKRTGEKVFLECVQDMDHENMFWYRQDPGLGLRLIYFSYDVKMKEKGDIPEGYSVSREKKERFSLILESASTNQTSMYLCASTLRNTDEQCFGPGTRLTVT.

DNA of the CDR3: TGTGCCAGCAGCTTGTTGGGAAGCAATCAGCCCCAGCATTTT. Protein sequence: CASSLLGSNQPQHF. This sequence joins TRBV5-6 and TRBJ1-5, with D hard to call. The CDR3 covers 14 residues. Germline CDR1 is SGHDT and CDR2 is YYEEEE. V was trimmed by 1 base and J by 1 base, leaving 6 bases between them.

The genes are TRBV28 and TRBJ2-7; no clear D. This CDR3 is 14 amino acids long. V shed 2 bases and J shed 5 bases, with 13 bases lying between them. Germline values: CDR1 MDHEN, CDR2 SYDVKM. The CDR3, as DNA: TGTGCCAGCAGTTTAGGGTTCGACGCGAACGAGCAGTACTTC. It encodes CASSLGFDANEQYF.

The chain's CDR3 is CASSSTLTTDGVDTQYF. The CDR3 region has the DNA TGTGCCAGCAGTTCAACCCTGACTACCGACGGTGTAGATACGCAGTATTTT. The chain combines TRBV27 with TRBJ2-3; a weak D match, TRBD2 (5 bases). Germline CDR1 reads MNHEY; CDR2 reads SMNVEV (reference sequence). There are 17 residues in the CDR3. V was clipped by 4 bases and J by 5 bases, with 22 bases between them.

This clone has more than one count but fewer than ten. V and J are TRBV6-1 and TRBJ2-7, with TRBD2 identical over 9 bases. J was trimmed by 3 bases and V by 11 bases; bases with no gene match: 14. Germline CDR1 is MNHNS and CDR2 is SASEGT. The CDR3 sequence is 15 residues long. CDR3 bases: TGTGCCCTCTCCCCGGCTAGCGGGAACCTCTACGAGCAGTACTTC. It is translated as CALSPASGNLYEQYF.